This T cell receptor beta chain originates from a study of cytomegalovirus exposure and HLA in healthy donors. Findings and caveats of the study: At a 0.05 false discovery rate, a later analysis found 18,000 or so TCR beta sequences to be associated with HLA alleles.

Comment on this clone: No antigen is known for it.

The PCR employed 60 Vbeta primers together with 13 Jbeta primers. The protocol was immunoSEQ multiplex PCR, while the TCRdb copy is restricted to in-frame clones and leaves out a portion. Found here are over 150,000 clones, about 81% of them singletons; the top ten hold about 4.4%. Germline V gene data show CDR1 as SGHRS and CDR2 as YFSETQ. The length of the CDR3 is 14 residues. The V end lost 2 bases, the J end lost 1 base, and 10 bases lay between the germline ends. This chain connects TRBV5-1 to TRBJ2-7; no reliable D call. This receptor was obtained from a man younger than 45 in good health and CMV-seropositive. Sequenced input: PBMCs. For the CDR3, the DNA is TGCGCCAGCAGCTTCGGGTATTCTTCCTACGAGCAGTACTTC. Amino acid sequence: CASSFGYSSYEQYF.